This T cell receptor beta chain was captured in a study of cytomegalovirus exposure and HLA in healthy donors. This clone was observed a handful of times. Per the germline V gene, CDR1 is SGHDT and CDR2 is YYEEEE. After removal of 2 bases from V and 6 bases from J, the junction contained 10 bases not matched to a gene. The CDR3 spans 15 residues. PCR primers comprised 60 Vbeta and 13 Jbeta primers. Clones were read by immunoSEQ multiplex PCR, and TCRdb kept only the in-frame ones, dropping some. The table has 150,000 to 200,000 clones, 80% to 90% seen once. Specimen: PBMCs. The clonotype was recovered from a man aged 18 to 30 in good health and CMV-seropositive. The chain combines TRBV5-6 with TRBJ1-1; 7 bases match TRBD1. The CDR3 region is CASSFLLDREAEAFF. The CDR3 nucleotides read TGTGCCAGCAGCTTCCTTCTCGACAGGGAGGCTGAAGCTTTCTTT.